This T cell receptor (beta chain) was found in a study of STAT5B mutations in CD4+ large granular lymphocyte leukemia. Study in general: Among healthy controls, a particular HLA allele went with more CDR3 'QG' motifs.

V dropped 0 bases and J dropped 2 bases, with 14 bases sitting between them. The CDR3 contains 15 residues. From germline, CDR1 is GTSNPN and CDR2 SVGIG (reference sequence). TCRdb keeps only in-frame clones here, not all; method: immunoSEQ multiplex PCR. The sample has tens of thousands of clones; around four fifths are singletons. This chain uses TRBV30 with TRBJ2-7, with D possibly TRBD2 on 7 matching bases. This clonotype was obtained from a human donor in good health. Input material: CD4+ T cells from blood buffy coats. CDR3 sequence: CAWSVRGGRAYEQYF. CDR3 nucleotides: TGTGCCTGGAGTGTAAGGGGGGGGAGGGCCTACGAGCAGTACTTC. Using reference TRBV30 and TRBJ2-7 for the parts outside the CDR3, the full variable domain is SQTIHQWPATLVQPVGSPLSLECTVEGTSNPNLYWYRQAAGRGLQLLFYSVGIGQISSEVPQNLSASRPQDRQFILSSKKLLLSDSGFYLCAWSVRGGRAYEQYFGPGTRLTVT.